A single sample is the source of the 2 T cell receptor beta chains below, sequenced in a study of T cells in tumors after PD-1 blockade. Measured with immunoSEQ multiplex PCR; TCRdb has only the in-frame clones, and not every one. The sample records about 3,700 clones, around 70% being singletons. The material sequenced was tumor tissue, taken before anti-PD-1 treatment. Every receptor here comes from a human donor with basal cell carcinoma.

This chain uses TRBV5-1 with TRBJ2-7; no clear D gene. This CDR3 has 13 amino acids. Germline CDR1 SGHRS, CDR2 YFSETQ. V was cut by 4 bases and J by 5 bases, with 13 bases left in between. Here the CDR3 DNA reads TGCGCCAGCAGCCCAACCCTACCGGACGAGCAGTACTTC. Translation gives CASSPTLPDEQYF.

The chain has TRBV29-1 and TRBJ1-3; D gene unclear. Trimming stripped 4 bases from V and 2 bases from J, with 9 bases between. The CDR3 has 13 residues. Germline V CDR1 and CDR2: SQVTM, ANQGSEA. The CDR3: CSVGHGTGNTIYF. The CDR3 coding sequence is TGCAGCGTTGGACACGGGACTGGAAACACCATATATTTT. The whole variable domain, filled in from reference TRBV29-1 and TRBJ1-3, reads SAVISQKPSRDICQRGTSLTIQCQVDSQVTMMFWYRQQPGQSLTLIATANQGSEATYESGFVIDKFPISRPNLTFSTLTVSNMSPEDSSIYLCSVGHGTGNTIYFGEGSWLTVV.